Reported below is one T cell receptor (beta chain). The antigen is unknown. Repertoires were generated with immunoSEQ multiplex PCR, while TCRdb's copy carries only in-frame clones and drops some. The sample yields about 49,000 clones, 80% to 85% seen once. This entry belongs to a study of OX40 agonist ivuxolimab in advanced cancers. Study information: Of mixed ages from about 23 to 85 and averaging 60 years, the group was about 80% male. Study-wide findings and caveats: It was also the case that some nonresponders had low normalized T-cell clonal expansion. The antigen specificity of the peripheral T cells (those that were expanded) was not determined.

Blood got drawn at baseline, again on cycle 4 day 1, and then on cycle 7 day 1. Per the germline V gene, CDR1 is LNHDA and CDR2 is SQIVND (reference sequence). The CDR3 runs 15 residues. V gave up 7 bases and J gave up 1 base, with 16 bases separating them. The receptor was derived from an adult with an advanced solid tumor such as melanoma, head and neck, liver or kidney cancer. The rearrangement uses TRBV19 and TRBJ1-1; D not resolved. The specimen comprised CD4+ or CD8+ T cells sorted from blood, sampled in a trial of the OX40 agonist ivuxolimab. CDR3 sequence: CASTPLGGKNTEAFF. CDR3 nucleotide sequence: TGTGCCAGTACCCCATTGGGTGGCAAGAACACTGAAGCTTTCTTT.